The 12 T cell receptor beta chains given below trace back to one sample, sequenced in a study of beta chain features in type 1 diabetes. Expressed TCRB transcripts got sequenced, as all isolated RNA was reverse transcribed. The repertoire was sequenced with immunoSEQ multiplex PCR; TCRdb's copy has only in-frame clones and lacks some. The sample has 900,000 or so clones; roughly a sixth are singletons. Sequencing was performed on naive CD4+ T cells from blood. The source of these receptors is a woman aged 18-29 years in good health.

About this clone: Because the CDR3's place on the DNA is in doubt, the DNA is left out and the CDR3 is given as listed by TCRdb. This chain joins TRBV2 and TRBJ1-5; the D call TRBD1 from the table was never checked on the DNA. The CDR3 spans 15 residues, counting both ends. The germline V gene encodes CDR1 SNHLY and CDR2 FYNNEI. The CDR3 loop is CASSDSGQGYQPQHF.

V gene TRBV15 combines with J gene TRBJ2-6; D is uncertain. Trimming took 0 bases from V and 1 from J, leaving 22 bases between them. The germline V gene has CDR1 LNHNV and CDR2 YYDKDF (reference sequence). The CDR3 runs to 21 residues. The CDR3 region has the DNA TGTGCCACCAGCAGAGATCGAGTTAGCTTAACTGATTTTTCTGGGGCCAACGTCCTGACTTTC. This translates into CATSRDRVSLTDFSGANVLTF.

The chain is built from TRBV15 and TRBJ2-1; 9 bases match TRBD2. V lost 4 bases to trimming and J lost 0 bases; unmatched junction nucleotides: 1. Germline-derived CDR1 and CDR2 are LNHNV and YYDKDF (reference sequence). This CDR3 comprises 15 residues. CDR3 protein: CATSISGSSYNEQFF. In DNA, the CDR3 is TGTGCCACCAGCATTAGCGGGAGCTCCTACAATGAGCAGTTCTTC.

With respect to this clone: This sample also contains other DNA sequences that code for the same CDR3. V usage is TRBV9 and J usage is TRBJ2-5; 7 bases line up with TRBD1. This CDR3 comprises 15 residues. Germline CDR1 reads SGDLS; CDR2 reads YYNGEE. The V segment lost 0 bases and the J segment 5 bases; nucleotides outside the gene matches: 7. The CDR3 DNA reads as TGTGCCAGCAGCGTAGGAGGGGGCAGTTGGGAGACCCAGTACTTC. Its protein is CASSVGGGSWETQYF. The full variable domain, completed using reference TRBV9 and TRBJ2-5, is DSGVTQTPKHLITATGQRVTLRCSPRSGDLSVYWYQQSLDQGLQFLIQYYNGEERAKGNILERFSAQQFPDLHSELNLSSLELGDSALYFCASSVGGGSWETQYFGPGTRLLVL.

The chain is built from TRBV27 and TRBJ2-3; D is possibly TRBD1 (5 bases). The germline V and J ends were trimmed by 2 bases and 6 bases, with 15 bases remaining between them. CDR1 is MNHEY, CDR2 SMNVEV, per germline (reference sequence). The CDR3 is 15 amino acids. This chain's CDR3 is CASSLTPQVWDTQYF. The CDR3 DNA reads as TGTGCCAGCAGTTTAACCCCACAGGTCTGGGATACGCAGTATTTT.

The chain links TRBV6-1 to TRBJ1-2; D remains unclear. The ends were cut back, 5 bases at V and 5 bases at J, with 9 bases in the middle. This CDR3 has 12 residues. Germline CDR1 is MNHNS and CDR2 is SASEGT. The CDR3 here is CASSQPVYGYTF. The CDR3 nucleotides read TGTGCCAGCAGTCAGCCGGTATATGGCTACACCTTC.

This clone was observed a few times. This chain uses TRBV5-1 with TRBJ2-5, with no clear D. Germline CDR1 reads SGHRS; CDR2 reads YFSETQ. V dropped 4 bases and J dropped 2 bases, with 9 bases sitting between them. The CDR3 runs 13 residues. CDR3 sequence reads: CASSMGFQETQYF. Here the CDR3 DNA reads TGCGCCAGCAGCATGGGATTTCAAGAGACCCAGTACTTC.

This clone has only a few counts. Other DNA sequences in the sample encode the same CDR3. This CDR3 reads CASSPPVTDTQYF. The CDR3 bases are TGTGCCAGCTCACCACCAGTCACAGATACGCAGTATTTT. The rearrangement uses TRBV18 and TRBJ2-3, with D uncertain. The CDR3 extends over 13 amino acids. Trimming removed 0 bases from V and 2 bases from J, with 3 bases in between. CDR1 and CDR2 from the germline V gene are KGHSH and LQKENI.

In regard to this clone: The sample carries other DNA sequences with the same CDR3. J is TRBJ2-3 and V is TRBV4-1, with 8 bases identical to TRBD2. V lost 1 base, J lost 6 bases, and 6 bases stayed unmatched. The germline gives CDR1 MGHRA, CDR2 YSYEKL. The CDR3 length is 15 residues. The CDR3 DNA reads TGCGCCAGCAGCCAAGGTTTGGCTAGCGGGGATACGCAGTATTTT. As protein: CASSQGLASGDTQYF.

This clone came up a few times. The chain is built from TRBV7-3 and TRBJ2-1, with a weak D call TRBD2 (5 bases). CDR1 SGHTA and CDR2 FQGTGA come from the germline V gene. The V end lost 1 base, the J end lost 7 bases, and 11 bases lay between the germline ends. The CDR3 is made up of 14 amino acids. CDR3 protein: CASSLSRDGNEQFF. In DNA, the CDR3 is TGTGCCAGCAGCTTAAGTCGGGATGGGAATGAGCAGTTCTTC.

This chain connects TRBV7-2 to TRBJ2-3; possible D gene TRBD2, 7 bases. The CDR3 spans 15 residues. Germline V gives CDR1 SGHTA, CDR2 FQGNSA. The V and J ends lost 4 bases and 3 bases respectively, with 14 bases between them. The CDR3 here is CASSWGGGRTDTQYF. In DNA, the CDR3 is TGTGCCAGCAGCTGGGGGGGCGGTAGAACAGATACGCAGTATTTT.

In its sample, this clone was seen a few times. This chain uses TRBV7-2 with TRBJ1-5; D not resolved. The V end was cut by 3 bases, the J end by 1 base, with 7 bases between. The germline gives CDR1 SGHTA, CDR2 FQGNSA. The CDR3 has 14 residues. The CDR3 DNA follows: TGTGCCAGCAGCTTTTACACGAGCAATCAGCCCCAGCATTTT. Amino acid sequence: CASSFYTSNQPQHF. Variable domain in full (rest from reference TRBV7-2 and TRBJ1-5): GAGVSQSPSNKVTEKGKDVELRCDPISGHTALYWYRQSLGQGLEFLIYFQGNSAPDKSGLPSDRFSAERTGGSVSTLTIQRTQQEDSAVYLCASSFYTSNQPQHFGDGTRLSIL.